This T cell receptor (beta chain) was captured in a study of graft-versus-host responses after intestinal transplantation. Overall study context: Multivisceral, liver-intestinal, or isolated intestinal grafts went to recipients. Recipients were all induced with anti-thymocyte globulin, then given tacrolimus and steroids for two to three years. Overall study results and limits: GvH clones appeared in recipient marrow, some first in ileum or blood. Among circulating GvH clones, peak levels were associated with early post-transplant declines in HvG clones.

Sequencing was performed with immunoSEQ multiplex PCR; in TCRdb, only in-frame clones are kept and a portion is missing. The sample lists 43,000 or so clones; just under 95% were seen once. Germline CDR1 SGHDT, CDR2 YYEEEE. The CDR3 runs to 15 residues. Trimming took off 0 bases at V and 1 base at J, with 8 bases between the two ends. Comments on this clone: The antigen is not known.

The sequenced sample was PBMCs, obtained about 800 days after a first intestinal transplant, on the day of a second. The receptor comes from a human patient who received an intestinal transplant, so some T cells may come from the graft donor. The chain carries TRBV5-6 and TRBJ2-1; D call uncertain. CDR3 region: CASSLEEYSYNEQFF. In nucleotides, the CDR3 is TGTGCCAGCAGCTTGGAGGAGTATTCCTACAATGAGCAGTTCTTC.